The 4 T cell receptor beta chains listed next were all sequenced from one sample in a study of identical twins. TCRdb reanalysed the 5' RACE reads using MiXCR and keeps one entry per CDR3 protein. The sample lists about 900,000 distinct CDR3 sequences, 9% to 15% seen once, with 1.5% to 2% in the top ten. These records were also assigned to another study, of yellow fever vaccine responses in identical twins.

Sequencing was carried out using PBMCs. These receptors all come from a woman aged 18-29 years in good health.

This clonotype has just a few counts. This sequence joins TRBV5-4 and TRBJ1-2; D not certain. V lost 2 bases, J lost 2 bases, and 10 bases lay in between. Per germline, CDR1 SGHNT and CDR2 YYREEE (reference sequence). CDR3 size: 14 residues. CDR3 in DNA: TGTGCCAGCAGCTTTTCTGGGTTCAACTATGGCTACACCTTC. Protein product: CASSFSGFNYGYTF.

The gene calls are TRBV5-5 and TRBJ1-2, with D perhaps matching TRBD1 (5 bases). Germline lookup yields CDR1 SGHKS and CDR2 YYEKEE (reference sequence). This CDR3 comprises 13 residues. V lost 4 bases and J lost 7, with 14 bases in between. The DNA for the CDR3 is TGTGCCAGCAGCAGCGCAGGGTTTTCTGGCTACACCTTC. Its translation is CASSSAGFSGYTF.

The chain links TRBV6-1 to TRBJ1-2, with 8 nucleotides matching TRBD1. The CDR3 has 15 amino acids. Germline CDR1 and CDR2: MNHNS and SASEGT. The ends lost 6 bases at V and 8 bases at J; junction bases unmatched: 14. As DNA, the CDR3 is TGTGCCAGCAGGGAGGGACAGGATTTCCTCCGGGGCTACACCTTC. Amino acid sequence: CASREGQDFLRGYTF.

A few counts support this clonotype. The V gene is TRBV20-1, the J gene TRBJ2-7, with TRBD1 as a possible D gene (6 bases). V lost 1 base to trimming and J lost 5 bases, with 15 bases between them. The CDR3 loop spans 14 amino acids. Germline lookup yields CDR1 DFQATT and CDR2 SNEGSKA (reference sequence). CDR3 DNA sequence: TGCAGTGCTAGAGGTAGTAGGCAGGGGAACGAGCAGTACGTC. This codes for CSARGSRQGNEQYV.